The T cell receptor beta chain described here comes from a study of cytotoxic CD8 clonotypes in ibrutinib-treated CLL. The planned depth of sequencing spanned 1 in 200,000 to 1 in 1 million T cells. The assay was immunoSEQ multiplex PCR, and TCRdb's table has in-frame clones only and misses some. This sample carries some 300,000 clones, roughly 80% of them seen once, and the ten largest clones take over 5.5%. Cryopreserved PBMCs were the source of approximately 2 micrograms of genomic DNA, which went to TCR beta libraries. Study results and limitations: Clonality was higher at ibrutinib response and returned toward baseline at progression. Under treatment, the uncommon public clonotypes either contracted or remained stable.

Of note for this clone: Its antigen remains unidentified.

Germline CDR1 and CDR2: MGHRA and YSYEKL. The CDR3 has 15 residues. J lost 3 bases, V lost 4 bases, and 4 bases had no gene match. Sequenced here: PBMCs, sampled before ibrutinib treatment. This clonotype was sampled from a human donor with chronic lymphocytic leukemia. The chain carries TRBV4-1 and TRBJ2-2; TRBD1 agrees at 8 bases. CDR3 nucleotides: TGCGCCAGCAGCCGCCGGACAGGGCACACCGGGGAGCTGTTTTTT. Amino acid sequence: CASSRRTGHTGELFF.